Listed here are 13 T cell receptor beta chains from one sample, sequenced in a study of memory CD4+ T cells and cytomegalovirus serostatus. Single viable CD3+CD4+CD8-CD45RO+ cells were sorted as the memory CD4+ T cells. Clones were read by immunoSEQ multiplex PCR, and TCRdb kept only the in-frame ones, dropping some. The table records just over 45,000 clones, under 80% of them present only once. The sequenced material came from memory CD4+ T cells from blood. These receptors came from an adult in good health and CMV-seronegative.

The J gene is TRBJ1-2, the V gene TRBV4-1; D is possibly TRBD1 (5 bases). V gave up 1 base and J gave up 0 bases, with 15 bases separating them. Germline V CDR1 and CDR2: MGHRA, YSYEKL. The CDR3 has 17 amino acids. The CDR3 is CASSQGGGGNSNYGYTF. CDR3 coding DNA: TGCGCCAGCAGCCAAGGGGGGGGAGGGAATTCTAACTATGGCTACACCTTC.

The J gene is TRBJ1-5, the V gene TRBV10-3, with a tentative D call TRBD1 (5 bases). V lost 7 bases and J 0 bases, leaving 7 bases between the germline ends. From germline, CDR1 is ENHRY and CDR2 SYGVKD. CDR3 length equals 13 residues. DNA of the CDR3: TGTGCCATCACCGACAGTAGCAATCAGCCCCAGCATTTT. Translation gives CAITDSSNQPQHF.

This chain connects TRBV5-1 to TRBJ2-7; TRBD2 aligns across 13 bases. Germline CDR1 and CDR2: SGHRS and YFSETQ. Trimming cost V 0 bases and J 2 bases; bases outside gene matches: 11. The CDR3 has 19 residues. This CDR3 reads CASSLAKGLAGENPYEQYF. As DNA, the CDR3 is TGCGCCAGCAGCTTGGCCAAAGGACTAGCGGGGGAGAACCCCTACGAGCAGTACTTC.

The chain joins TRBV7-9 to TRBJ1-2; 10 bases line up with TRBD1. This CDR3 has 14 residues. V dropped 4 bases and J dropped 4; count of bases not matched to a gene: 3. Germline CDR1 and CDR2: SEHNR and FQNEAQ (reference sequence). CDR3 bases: TGTGCCAGCAGCTCCGGACAGGGGGGCTATGGCTACACCTTC. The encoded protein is CASSSGQGGYGYTF.

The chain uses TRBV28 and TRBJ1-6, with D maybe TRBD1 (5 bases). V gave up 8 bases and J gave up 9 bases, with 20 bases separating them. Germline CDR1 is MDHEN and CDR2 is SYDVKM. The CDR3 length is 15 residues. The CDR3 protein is CASCPGGLGGSPLHF. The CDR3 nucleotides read TGTGCCAGCTGCCCCGGGGGATTGGGGGGTTCACCCCTCCACTTT.

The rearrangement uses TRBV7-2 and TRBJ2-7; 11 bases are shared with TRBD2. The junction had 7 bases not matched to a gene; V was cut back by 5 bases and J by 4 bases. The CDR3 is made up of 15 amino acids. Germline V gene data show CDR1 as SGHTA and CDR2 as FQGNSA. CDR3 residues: CASSMTSGVGYEQYF. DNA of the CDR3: TGTGCCAGCAGCATGACTAGCGGGGTAGGATACGAGCAGTACTTC.

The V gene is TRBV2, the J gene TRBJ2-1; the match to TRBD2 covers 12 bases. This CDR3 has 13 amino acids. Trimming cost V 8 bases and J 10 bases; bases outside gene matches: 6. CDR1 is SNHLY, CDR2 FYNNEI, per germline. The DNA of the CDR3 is TGTGCCAGCCAGACTAGCGGGGGATGGGAGCAGTTCTTC. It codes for CASQTSGGWEQFF.

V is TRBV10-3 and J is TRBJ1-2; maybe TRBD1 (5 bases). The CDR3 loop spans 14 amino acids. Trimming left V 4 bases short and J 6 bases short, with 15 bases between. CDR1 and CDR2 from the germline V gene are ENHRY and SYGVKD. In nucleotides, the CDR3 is TGTGCCATCAGTGGAGGAGAAGGGGCTCATGGCTACACCTTC. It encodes CAISGGEGAHGYTF.

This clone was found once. For the CDR3, the DNA is TGCGCCAGCAGCGTTGGTGCAGGCGATGTAGAGACCCAGTACTTC. It yields the protein CASSVGAGDVETQYF. The chain uses TRBV5-1 and TRBJ2-5; D is unclear. Germline V gene data show CDR1 as SGHRS and CDR2 as YFSETQ. Trimming removed 4 bases at V and 4 bases at J, with 17 bases between. This CDR3 has 15 amino acids.

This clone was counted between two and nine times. This chain's CDR3 is CSSLLNTEAFF. In nucleotides, the CDR3 is TGCAGTTCCCTATTGAACACTGAAGCTTTCTTT. This chain connects TRBV20-1 to TRBJ1-1; D gene unclear. Germline CDR1 and CDR2: DFQATT and SNEGSKA (reference sequence). Trimming removed 8 bases from V and 0 bases from J, with 7 bases in between. This CDR3 comprises 11 residues.

The CDR3 spells CASSPRDSQETQYF. As DNA, the CDR3 is TGCGCCAGCAGCCCTCGGGACAGCCAAGAGACCCAGTACTTC. This chain connects TRBV4-1 to TRBJ2-5; 7 nucleotides match TRBD1. The CDR3 is 14 amino acids. Germline CDR1 reads MGHRA; CDR2 reads YSYEKL. The V and J ends lost 4 bases and 1 base, in that order; junction bases with no gene match: 3.

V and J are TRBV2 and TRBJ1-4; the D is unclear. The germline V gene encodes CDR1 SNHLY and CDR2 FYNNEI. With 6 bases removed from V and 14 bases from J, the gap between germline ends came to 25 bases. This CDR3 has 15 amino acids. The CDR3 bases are TGTGCCAGCAGCCGAAGGGAAGTACCGGGAGAAAGGCTGTTTTTT. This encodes CASSRREVPGERLFF.

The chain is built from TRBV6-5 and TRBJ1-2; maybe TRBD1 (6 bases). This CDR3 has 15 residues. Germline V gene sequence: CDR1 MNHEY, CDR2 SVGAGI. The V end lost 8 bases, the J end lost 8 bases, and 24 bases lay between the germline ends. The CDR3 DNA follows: TGTGCCAGCCAGACCTTAGTCCGGGGGGCAGAAGGCTACACCTTC. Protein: CASQTLVRGAEGYTF.